This entry is about one T cell receptor (beta chain). Its antigen is unidentified. Produced via immunoSEQ multiplex PCR; TCRdb's table is partial and in-frame only. The repertoire holds some 48,000 clones, with 75% to 90% as singletons. The sample belongs to a study of radiotherapy plus CTLA-4 blockade in lung cancer. As for the study in general: With 30% to 40% of patients having disease control, objective responses were seen in roughly 18%. Whole-study findings and limits: According to reports, early shifts in blood T cell clones, alongside interferon-beta, forecast response most accurately. In blood, after radiotherapy plus ipilimumab, tumor-derived TCR clones expanded.

Focal radiation and CTLA-4 blockade (ipilimumab) were tested in chemo-refractory metastatic non-small-cell lung cancer patients. This specimen consisted of peripheral blood, obtained from a patient treated with radiotherapy plus ipilimumab. The source of this sequence is a human donor with non-small cell lung cancer that progressed on radiotherapy plus ipilimumab. Some clones in this sample may be carry-over from other donors' samples.

The CDR3 region is CASSRQGGNSPLHF. The CDR3 DNA sequence: TGTGCCAGCAGTCGACAGGGAGGTAATTCACCCCTCCACTTT. The chain has TRBV11-2 and TRBJ1-6; TRBD1 matches at 7 bases. The length of the CDR3 is 14 residues. V was pared by 6 bases and J by 6 bases, with 5 bases of the junction left unmatched. Per the germline V gene, CDR1 is SGHAT and CDR2 is FQNNGV.